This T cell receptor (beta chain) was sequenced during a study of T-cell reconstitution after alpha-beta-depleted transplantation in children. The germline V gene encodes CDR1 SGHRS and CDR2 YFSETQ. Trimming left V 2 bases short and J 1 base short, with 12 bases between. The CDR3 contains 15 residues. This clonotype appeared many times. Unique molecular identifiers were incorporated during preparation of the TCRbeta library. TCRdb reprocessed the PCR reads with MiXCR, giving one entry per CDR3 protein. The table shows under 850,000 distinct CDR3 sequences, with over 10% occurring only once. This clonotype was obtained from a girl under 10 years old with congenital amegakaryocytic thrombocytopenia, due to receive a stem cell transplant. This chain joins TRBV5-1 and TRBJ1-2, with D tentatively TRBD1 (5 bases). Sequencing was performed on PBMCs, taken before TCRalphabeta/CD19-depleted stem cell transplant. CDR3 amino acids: CASSFNRDGNYGYTF. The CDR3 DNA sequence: TGCGCCAGCAGCTTCAACCGGGACGGTAACTATGGCTACACCTTC.